The clone carrying this T cell receptor (beta chain) showed up just a few times. Its matching antigen is unknown. The CDR3 extends over 16 amino acids. Germline loops: CDR1 ENHRY, CDR2 SYGVKD. The V gene lost 6 bases and the J gene lost 3 bases, with 19 bases spanning the gap. The data were taken from a study of vaccination and CD4 T cells after COVID-19. Cultured CD4+ T-cell DNA underwent Oncomine TCR Beta short-read sequencing. Cultures of CD4+ T cells served as the source for extracting genomic DNA. Using its own MiXCR run on the PCR reads, TCRdb lists one record per CDR3 protein. The sample has thousands of distinct CDR3 sequences; roughly 32% are singletons. Treatment meaning: approximately 10-day PBMC culture with coronavirus spike peptide pools or control peptides (ViraFEST assay). Samples of CD4+ T cells were obtained from the unexposed donor before the COVID-19 pandemic (2011-2018).

The TCR was taken from a human donor in good health. This chain links TRBV10-3 with TRBJ2-3; D is tentatively TRBD1 or TRBD2 (6 bases each). Sample: CD4+ T cells from blood, cultured in vitro. CDR3 nucleotide sequence: TGTGCCATCAGCCCGGGACCTCAAGGGGGGACAGATACGCAGTATTTT. It yields the protein CAISPGPQGGTDTQYF.